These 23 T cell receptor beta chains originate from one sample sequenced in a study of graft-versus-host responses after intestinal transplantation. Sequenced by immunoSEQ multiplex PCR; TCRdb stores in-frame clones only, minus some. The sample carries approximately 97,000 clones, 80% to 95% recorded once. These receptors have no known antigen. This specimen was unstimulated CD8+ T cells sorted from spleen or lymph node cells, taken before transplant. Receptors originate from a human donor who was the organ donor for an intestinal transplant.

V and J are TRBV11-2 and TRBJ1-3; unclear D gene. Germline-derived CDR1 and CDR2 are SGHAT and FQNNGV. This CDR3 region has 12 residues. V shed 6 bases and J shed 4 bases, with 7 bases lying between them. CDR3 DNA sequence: TGTGCCAGCAGGGACTTAGGAAACACCATATATTTT. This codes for CASRDLGNTIYF.

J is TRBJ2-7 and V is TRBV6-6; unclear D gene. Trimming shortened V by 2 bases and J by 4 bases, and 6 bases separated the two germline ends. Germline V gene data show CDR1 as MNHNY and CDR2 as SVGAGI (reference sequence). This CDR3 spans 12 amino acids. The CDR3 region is CASSYTGYEQYF. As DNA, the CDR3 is TGTGCCAGCAGTTACACGGGTTACGAGCAGTACTTC.

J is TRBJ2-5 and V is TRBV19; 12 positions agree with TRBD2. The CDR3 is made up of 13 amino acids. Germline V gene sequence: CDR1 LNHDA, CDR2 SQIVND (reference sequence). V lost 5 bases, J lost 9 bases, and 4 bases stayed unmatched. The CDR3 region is CASSASGGAPQYF. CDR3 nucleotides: TGTGCCAGTAGTGCTAGCGGGGGGGCCCCCCAGTACTTC.

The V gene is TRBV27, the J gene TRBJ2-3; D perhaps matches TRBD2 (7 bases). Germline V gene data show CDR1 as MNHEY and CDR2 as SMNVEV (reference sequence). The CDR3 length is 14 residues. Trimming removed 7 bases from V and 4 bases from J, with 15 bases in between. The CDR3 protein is CASTEGGAADTQYF. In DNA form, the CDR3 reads TGTGCCAGCACAGAAGGGGGGGCGGCAGATACGCAGTATTTT.

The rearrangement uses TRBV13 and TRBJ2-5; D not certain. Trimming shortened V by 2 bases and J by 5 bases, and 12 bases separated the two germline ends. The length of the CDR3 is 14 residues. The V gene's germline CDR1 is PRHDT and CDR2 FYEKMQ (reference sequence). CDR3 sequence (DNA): TGTGCCAGCAGCTTACGGTCTGCGGCGGAGACCCAGTACTTC. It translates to CASSLRSAAETQYF.

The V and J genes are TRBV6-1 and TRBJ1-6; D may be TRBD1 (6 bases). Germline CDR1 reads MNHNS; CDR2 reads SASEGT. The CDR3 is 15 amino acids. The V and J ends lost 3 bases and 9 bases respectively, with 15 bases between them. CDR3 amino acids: CASSDTDSPSSPLHF. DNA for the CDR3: TGTGCCAGCAGTGACACGGACAGTCCTAGTTCACCCCTCCACTTT.

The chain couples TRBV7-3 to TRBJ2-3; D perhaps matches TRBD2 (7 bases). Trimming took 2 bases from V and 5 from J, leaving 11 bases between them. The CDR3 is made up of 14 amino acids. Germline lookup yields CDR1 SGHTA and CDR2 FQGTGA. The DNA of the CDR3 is TGTGCCAGCAGCTTATCGGGGGGCCTAGATACGCAGTATTTT. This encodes CASSLSGGLDTQYF.

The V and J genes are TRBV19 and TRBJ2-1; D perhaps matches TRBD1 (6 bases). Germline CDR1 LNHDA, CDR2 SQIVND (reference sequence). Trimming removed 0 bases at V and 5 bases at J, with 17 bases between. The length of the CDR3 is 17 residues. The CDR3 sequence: CASSIDNPGQLNNEQFF. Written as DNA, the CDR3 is TGTGCCAGTAGTATAGACAACCCAGGACAGCTTAACAATGAGCAGTTCTTC.

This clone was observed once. CDR3 sequence: CAWSRAGVELAKNIQYF. The CDR3 DNA reads TGTGCCTGGAGCCGAGCGGGGGTGGAACTAGCCAAAAACATTCAGTACTTC. This chain links TRBV30 with TRBJ2-4; TRBD2 agrees at 8 bases. The trim removed 3 bases at V and 0 bases at J, leaving 10 bases unmatched. CDR3 length: 17 amino acids. Germline assignment: CDR1 GTSNPN and CDR2 SVGIG (reference sequence).

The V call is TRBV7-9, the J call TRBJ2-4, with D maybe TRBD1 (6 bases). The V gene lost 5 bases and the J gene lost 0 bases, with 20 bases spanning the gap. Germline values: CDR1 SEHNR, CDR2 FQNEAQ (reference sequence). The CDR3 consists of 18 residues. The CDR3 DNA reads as TGTGCCAGCAGCGGGCTCCAGGGACAACTACTAGCCAAAAACATTCAGTACTTC. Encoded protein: CASSGLQGQLLAKNIQYF.

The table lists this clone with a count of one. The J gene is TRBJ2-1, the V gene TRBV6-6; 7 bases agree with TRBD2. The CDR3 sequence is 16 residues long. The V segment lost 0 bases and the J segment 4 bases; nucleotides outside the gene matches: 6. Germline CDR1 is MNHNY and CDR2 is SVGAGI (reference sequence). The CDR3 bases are TGTGCCAGCAGTTACTCATGGGGGGGGACTTACAATGAGCAGTTCTTC. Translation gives CASSYSWGGTYNEQFF.

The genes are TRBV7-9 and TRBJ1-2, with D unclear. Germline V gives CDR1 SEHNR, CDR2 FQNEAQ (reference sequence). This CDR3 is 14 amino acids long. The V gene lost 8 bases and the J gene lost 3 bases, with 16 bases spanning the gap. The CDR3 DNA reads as TGTGCCAGCTCCTCGATCGCGAACTACTATGGCTACACCTTC. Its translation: CASSSIANYYGYTF.

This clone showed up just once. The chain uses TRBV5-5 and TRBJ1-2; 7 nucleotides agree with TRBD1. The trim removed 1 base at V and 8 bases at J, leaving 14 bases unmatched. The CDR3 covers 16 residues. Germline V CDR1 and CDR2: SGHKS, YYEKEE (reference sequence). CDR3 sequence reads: CASSLLTKQGQGGYTF. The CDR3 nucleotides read TGTGCCAGCAGCTTGTTGACAAAACAGGGGCAGGGGGGCTACACCTTC.

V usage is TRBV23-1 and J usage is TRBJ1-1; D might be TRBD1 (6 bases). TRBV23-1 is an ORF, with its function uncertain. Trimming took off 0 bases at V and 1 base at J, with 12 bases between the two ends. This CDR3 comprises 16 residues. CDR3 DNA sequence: TGCGCCAGCAGTCAATCTCCTGGGACAAGGAACACTGAAGCTTTCTTT. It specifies CASSQSPGTRNTEAFF.

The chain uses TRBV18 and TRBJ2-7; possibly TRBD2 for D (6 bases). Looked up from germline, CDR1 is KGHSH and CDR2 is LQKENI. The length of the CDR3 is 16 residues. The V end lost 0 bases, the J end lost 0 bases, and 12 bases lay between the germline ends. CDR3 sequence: CASSPPVGGDSYEQYF. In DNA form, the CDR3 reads TGTGCCAGCTCACCACCGGTGGGCGGGGACTCCTACGAGCAGTACTTC.

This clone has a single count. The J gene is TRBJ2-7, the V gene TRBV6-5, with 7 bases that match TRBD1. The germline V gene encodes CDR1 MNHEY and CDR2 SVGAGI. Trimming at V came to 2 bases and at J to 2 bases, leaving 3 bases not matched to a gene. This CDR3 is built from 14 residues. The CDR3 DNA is TGTGCCAGCAGTTACGTACAGGGGACCTACGAGCAGTACTTC. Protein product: CASSYVQGTYEQYF.

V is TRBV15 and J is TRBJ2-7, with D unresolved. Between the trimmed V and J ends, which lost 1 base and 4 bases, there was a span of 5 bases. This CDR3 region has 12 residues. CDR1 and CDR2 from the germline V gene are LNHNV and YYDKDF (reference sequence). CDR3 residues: CATSRAGYEQYF. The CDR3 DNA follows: TGTGCCACCAGCAGAGCGGGTTACGAGCAGTACTTC.

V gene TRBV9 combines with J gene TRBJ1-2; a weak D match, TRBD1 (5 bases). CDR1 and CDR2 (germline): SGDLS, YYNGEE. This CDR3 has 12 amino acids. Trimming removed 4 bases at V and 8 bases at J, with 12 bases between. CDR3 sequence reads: CASSYLGRGYTF. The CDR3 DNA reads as TGTGCCAGCAGCTATCTGGGGCGCGGCTACACCTTC.

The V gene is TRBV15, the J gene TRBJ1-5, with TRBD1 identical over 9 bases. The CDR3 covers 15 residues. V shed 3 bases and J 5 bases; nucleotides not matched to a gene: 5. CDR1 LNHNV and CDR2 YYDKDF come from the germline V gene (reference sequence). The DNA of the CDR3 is TGTGCCACCAGCAGCGTGGACAGGGGCTATCAGCCCCAGCATTTT. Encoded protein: CATSSVDRGYQPQHF.

The CDR3 spells CASSVAGIGYEQYF. The DNA for the CDR3 is TGTGCCAGCAGCGTGGCGGGGATCGGCTACGAGCAGTACTTC. V is TRBV9 and J is TRBJ2-7, with D tentatively TRBD2 (6 bases). In germline, CDR1 is SGDLS, CDR2 YYNGEE. The CDR3 length is 14 residues. Trimming took off 2 bases at V and 3 bases at J, with 12 bases between the two ends.

CDR3 DNA: TGCGCCAGCAGCCAAGTCCACGACCTACTAAGAGCAGATACGCAGTATTTT. Translated, it gives CASSQVHDLLRADTQYF. V and J are TRBV4-1 and TRBJ2-3; D unresolved. The CDR3 is 17 amino acids. The ends were cut back, 1 base at V and 4 bases at J, with 18 bases in the middle. In germline, CDR1 is MGHRA, CDR2 YSYEKL.

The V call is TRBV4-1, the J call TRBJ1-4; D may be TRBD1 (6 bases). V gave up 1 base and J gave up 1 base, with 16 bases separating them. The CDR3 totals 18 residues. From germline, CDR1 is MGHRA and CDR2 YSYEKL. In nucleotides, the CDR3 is TGCGCCAGCAGCCAAGCTGGCAGGGGATCTGGAACTAATGAAAAACTGTTTTTT. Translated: CASSQAGRGSGTNEKLFF.

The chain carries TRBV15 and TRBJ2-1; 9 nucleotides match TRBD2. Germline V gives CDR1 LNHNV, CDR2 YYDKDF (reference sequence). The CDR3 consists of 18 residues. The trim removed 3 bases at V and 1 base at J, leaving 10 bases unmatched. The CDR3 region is CATSSLLAGVVSYNEQFF. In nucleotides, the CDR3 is TGTGCCACCAGCAGCTTGTTAGCGGGAGTGGTATCCTACAATGAGCAGTTCTTC.